This T cell receptor (beta chain) was identified in a study of esophageal squamous cell carcinoma under preoperative chemotherapy. MiXCR, run by TCRdb on the PCR reads, gives a single entry per CDR3 protein. The table includes more than 9,500 distinct CDR3 sequences, around half detected once. Time point meaning: before preoperative PTX-NDP chemotherapy. Before surgery, patients were given preoperative paclitaxel-nedaplatin chemotherapy. Overall study findings and caveats: Abundant clones tended to shrink rather than expand after paclitaxel-nedaplatin.

Per the germline V gene, CDR1 is MNHNS and CDR2 is SASEGT. Trimming removed 6 bases from V and 1 base from J, with 25 bases in between. The CDR3 length is 19 residues. In this sample, this clonotype is medium-sized. Its specificity is unknown. This specimen was collected from a patient given preoperative chemotherapy. The genes are TRBV6-1 and TRBJ2-1; D possibly corresponds to TRBD1 (8 bases). The receptor was isolated from a human donor with esophageal squamous cell carcinoma. The donor label of this sample is uncertain. CDR3 nucleotide sequence: TGTGCCAGCAGGGGGGGGGGACAGGCCCGCTTAACATCCTACAATGAGCAGTTCTTC. Translating gives CASRGGGQARLTSYNEQFF.